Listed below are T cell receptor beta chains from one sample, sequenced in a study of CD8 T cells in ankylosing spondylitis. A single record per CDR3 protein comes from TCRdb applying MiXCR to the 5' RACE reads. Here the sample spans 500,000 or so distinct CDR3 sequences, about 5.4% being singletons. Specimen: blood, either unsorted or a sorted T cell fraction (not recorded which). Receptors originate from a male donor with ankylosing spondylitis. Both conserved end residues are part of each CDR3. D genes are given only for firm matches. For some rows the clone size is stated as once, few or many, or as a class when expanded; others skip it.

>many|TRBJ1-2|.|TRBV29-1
TGCAGCGTATCTTCAGGGTATGGCTACACCTTC
CSVSSGYGYTF
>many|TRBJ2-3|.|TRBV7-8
TGTGCCAGCAGCTTACTGTGGGGGCCCACAGATACGCAGTATTTT
CASSLLWGPTDTQYF
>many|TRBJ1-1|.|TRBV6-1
TGTGCCAGCAGTCTCCAGGGCAGTTTGAACACTGAAGCTTTCTTT
CASSLQGSLNTEAFF
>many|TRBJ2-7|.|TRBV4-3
TGCGCCAGCAGCCAAGAACCGGGGACCGTCGAGCAGTACTTC
CASSQEPGTVEQYF
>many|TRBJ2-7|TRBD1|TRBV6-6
TGTGCCAGCGGGGACAGGGTCTACGAGCAGTACTTC
CASGDRVYEQYF
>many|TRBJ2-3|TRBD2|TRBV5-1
TGCGCCAGCAGCTTGGCTCTAGCGGGAGTGGGGTCGGATACGCAGTATTTT
CASSLALAGVGSDTQYF
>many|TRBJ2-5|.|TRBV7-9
TGTGCCAGCAGCTCCCGGCAAGAGACCCAGTACTTC
CASSSRQETQYF
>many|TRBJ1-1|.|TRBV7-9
TGTGCCAGCAGCCCCCGTCCGGGGAACACTGAAGCTTTCTTT
CASSPRPGNTEAFF
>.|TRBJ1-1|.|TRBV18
TGTGCCAGCTCACCCCTAGATGGTGGGACTGAAGCTTTCTTT
CASSPLDGGTEAFF
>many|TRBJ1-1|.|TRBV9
TGTGCCAGCAGCTCCGGGGGGTATCGGGCTGAAGCTTTCTTT
CASSSGGYRAEAFF
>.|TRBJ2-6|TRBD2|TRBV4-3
TGCGCCAGCAGCCCATTAGCGGGTCCCTCTGGGGCCAACGTCCTGACTTTC
CASSPLAGPSGANVLTF
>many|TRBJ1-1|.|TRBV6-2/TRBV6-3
TGTGCCGTAAAGGGGAAGGTATTAAGGGACACTGAAGCTTTCTTT
CAVKGKVLRDTEAFF
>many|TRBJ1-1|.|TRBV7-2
TGTGCCAGCAGCTCTAGCATAAGGTCGGCCCCGAACACTGAAGCTTTCTTT
CASSSSIRSAPNTEAFF
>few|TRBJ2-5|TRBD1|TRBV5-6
TGTGCCAGCAGCCCCGGGGTGACAGGGGTCTTCCAAGAGACCCAGTACTTC
CASSPGVTGVFQETQYF
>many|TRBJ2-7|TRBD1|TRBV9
TGTGCCAGCAGCGTTACAGGGGGGAGCTACGAGCAGTACTTC
CASSVTGGSYEQYF
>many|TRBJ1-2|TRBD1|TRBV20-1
TGCAGTGCTCAGGGGGAGGGGGCGCTGGGGCCTCTCTATGGCTACACCTTC
CSAQGEGALGPLYGYTF
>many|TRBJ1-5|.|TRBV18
TGTGCCAGCTCACAGGGGTTTGATCAGCCCCAGCATTTT
CASSQGFDQPQHF